The rows below give T cell receptor beta chains drawn from one sample of a study of OX40 agonist ivuxolimab in advanced cancers. Using immunoSEQ multiplex PCR, the repertoire was profiled, and TCRdb retains in-frame clones only, with some absent. Of approximately 49,000 clones in the sample, about 85% are singletons; the top ten hold about a fifth. This specimen was CD4+ or CD8+ T cells sorted from blood, taken in a trial of the OX40 agonist ivuxolimab. All receptors derive from an adult with an advanced solid tumor such as melanoma, head and neck, liver or kidney cancer. The CDR3 runs from the conserved cysteine through the conserved F or W. The order of the fields is D gene, J gene, clone size, V gene, CDR3 protein, CDR3 DNA. The D gene is left open where the match is weak. Clone size, where shown, is once, few, many, or a class for clones that have expanded.

D gene: .
J gene: TRBJ1-5
clone size: .
V gene: TRBV4-3
CDR3 protein: CASSQDWGAQWPQHF
CDR3 DNA: TGCGCCAGCAGCCAAGATTGGGGGGCACAGTGGCCCCAGCATTTT

D gene: .
J gene: TRBJ1-2
clone size: .
V gene: TRBV27
CDR3 protein: CASSLMTPASDGYTF
CDR3 DNA: TGTGCCAGCAGTTTAATGACACCAGCCTCGGATGGCTACACCTTC

D gene: TRBD1
J gene: TRBJ2-2
clone size: .
V gene: TRBV9
CDR3 protein: CASSVTRDRGFGNTGELFF
CDR3 DNA: TGTGCCAGCAGCGTGACCCGGGACAGGGGTTTTGGGAACACCGGGGAGCTGTTTTTT

D gene: .
J gene: TRBJ2-1
clone size: .
V gene: TRBV9
CDR3 protein: CASSSIRGGPGNEQFF
CDR3 DNA: TGTGCCAGCAGCTCCATAAGGGGGGGGCCCGGGAATGAGCAGTTCTTC

D gene: TRBD1
J gene: TRBJ2-2
clone size: .
V gene: TRBV5-8
CDR3 protein: CASSDRGLASTGELFF
CDR3 DNA: TGTGCCAGCAGTGACAGGGGGTTGGCCTCCACCGGGGAGCTGTTTTTT

D gene: TRBD2
J gene: TRBJ2-7
clone size: once
V gene: TRBV7-9
CDR3 protein: CASSLGTSGGPHYEQYF
CDR3 DNA: TGTGCCAGCAGCTTAGGGACTAGCGGGGGTCCCCACTACGAGCAGTACTTC

D gene: .
J gene: TRBJ1-5
clone size: .
V gene: TRBV6-6
CDR3 protein: CASSYGGGTRQPQHF
CDR3 DNA: TGTGCCAGCAGTTACGGGGGGGGGACCCGGCAGCCCCAGCATTTT

D gene: TRBD2
J gene: TRBJ2-1
clone size: .
V gene: TRBV9
CDR3 protein: CASSAASGSYNEQFF
CDR3 DNA: TGTGCCAGCAGCGCAGCTAGCGGTTCCTACAATGAGCAGTTCTTC

D gene: .
J gene: TRBJ1-3
clone size: .
V gene: TRBV6-5
CDR3 protein: CASSYSGEVDGNTIYF
CDR3 DNA: TGTGCCAGCAGTTACTCGGGGGAGGTCGACGGAAACACCATATATTTT

D gene: TRBD1
J gene: TRBJ1-2
clone size: .
V gene: TRBV5-4
CDR3 protein: CASSLDGQGDGYTF
CDR3 DNA: TGTGCCAGCAGCTTAGATGGACAGGGGGATGGCTACACCTTC

D gene: .
J gene: TRBJ1-1
clone size: .
V gene: TRBV11-1
CDR3 protein: CASSLSVNTEAFF
CDR3 DNA: TGTGCCAGCAGCTTGTCTGTGAACACTGAAGCTTTCTTT

D gene: .
J gene: TRBJ2-3
clone size: .
V gene: TRBV7-9
CDR3 protein: CASSLASSTDTQYF
CDR3 DNA: TGTGCCAGCAGCTTAGCCTCATCCACAGATACGCAGTATTTT

D gene: .
J gene: TRBJ1-1
clone size: .
V gene: TRBV4-3
CDR3 protein: CASSPQGATEAFF
CDR3 DNA: TGCGCCAGCAGTCCACAGGGTGCCACTGAAGCTTTCTTT

D gene: .
J gene: TRBJ1-1
clone size: .
V gene: TRBV4-3
CDR3 protein: CASSQTDGEAFF
CDR3 DNA: TGCGCCAGCAGCCAGACGGACGGTGAAGCTTTCTTT

D gene: .
J gene: TRBJ2-3
clone size: .
V gene: TRBV2
CDR3 protein: CASRVPSTDTQYF
CDR3 DNA: TGTGCCAGCAGGGTTCCTAGCACAGATACGCAGTATTTT

D gene: TRBD2
J gene: TRBJ2-2
clone size: .
V gene: TRBV5-4
CDR3 protein: CASSPRTSGGANGELFF
CDR3 DNA: TGTGCCAGCAGCCCGAGGACTAGCGGGGGGGCTAACGGGGAGCTGTTTTTT

D gene: TRBD1
J gene: TRBJ2-3
clone size: once
V gene: TRBV27
CDR3 protein: CASSPGQGFSTDTQYF
CDR3 DNA: TGTGCCAGCAGCCCGGGACAGGGGTTTTCCACAGATACGCAGTATTTT

D gene: .
J gene: TRBJ2-1
clone size: .
V gene: TRBV27
CDR3 protein: CASSLPYNNEQFF
CDR3 DNA: TGTGCCAGCAGTTTACCATACAACAATGAGCAGTTCTTC

D gene: TRBD1
J gene: TRBJ1-2
clone size: .
V gene: TRBV5-1
CDR3 protein: CASSLGQGEDGYTF
CDR3 DNA: TGCGCCAGCAGCTTGGGGCAGGGGGAAGATGGCTACACCTTC

D gene: TRBD1
J gene: TRBJ2-7
clone size: .
V gene: TRBV27
CDR3 protein: CASSWTGEAYEQYF
CDR3 DNA: TGTGCCAGCAGTTGGACAGGGGAGGCCTACGAGCAGTACTTC

D gene: TRBD1
J gene: TRBJ1-2
clone size: .
V gene: TRBV5-6
CDR3 protein: CASSLRDRYGYTF
CDR3 DNA: TGTGCCAGCAGCTTGAGGGACAGATATGGCTACACCTTC

D gene: TRBD2
J gene: TRBJ2-3
clone size: .
V gene: TRBV19
CDR3 protein: CASSIFGGAVDTQYF
CDR3 DNA: TGTGCCAGTAGTATCTTCGGGGGGGCCGTAGATACGCAGTATTTT

D gene: .
J gene: TRBJ2-5
clone size: few
V gene: TRBV29-1
CDR3 protein: CSVEEGEETQYF
CDR3 DNA: TGCAGCGTTGAGGAAGGGGAAGAGACCCAGTACTTC

D gene: TRBD1
J gene: TRBJ1-2
clone size: once
V gene: TRBV11-2
CDR3 protein: CASSSGQRITF
CDR3 DNA: TGTGCCAGCAGCTCGGGACAGCGGATCACCTTC

D gene: .
J gene: TRBJ1-5
clone size: .
V gene: TRBV19
CDR3 protein: CASSRTASNSNQPQHF
CDR3 DNA: TGTGCCAGTAGTAGGACAGCCAGTAATAGCAATCAGCCCCAGCATTTT

D gene: TRBD2
J gene: TRBJ2-2
clone size: .
V gene: TRBV7-9
CDR3 protein: CASWRGETNTGELFF
CDR3 DNA: TGTGCCAGCTGGCGGGGGGAAACGAACACCGGGGAGCTGTTTTTT

D gene: TRBD2
J gene: TRBJ2-3
clone size: .
V gene: TRBV6-5
CDR3 protein: CASSAGGPTDTQYF
CDR3 DNA: TGTGCCAGTTCAGCGGGGGGCCCCACAGATACGCAGTATTTT

D gene: TRBD1
J gene: TRBJ2-3
clone size: once
V gene: TRBV27
CDR3 protein: CASSPRTGGTDTQYF
CDR3 DNA: TGTGCCAGCAGTCCCCGGACAGGGGGCACAGATACGCAGTATTTT

D gene: .
J gene: TRBJ1-5
clone size: .
V gene: TRBV6-7
CDR3 protein: CASRGRDQPQHF
CDR3 DNA: TGTGCCAGCAGGGGAAGAGATCAGCCCCAGCATTTT

D gene: .
J gene: TRBJ1-2
clone size: .
V gene: TRBV5-6
CDR3 protein: CASTRFLEPGFGYTF
CDR3 DNA: TGTGCCAGCACCCGATTCTTGGAGCCTGGATTCGGCTACACCTTC

D gene: TRBD2
J gene: TRBJ2-1
clone size: .
V gene: TRBV28
CDR3 protein: CASSMPGLAGNEQFF
CDR3 DNA: TGTGCCAGCAGTATGCCGGGACTAGCTGGAAATGAGCAGTTCTTC

D gene: TRBD1
J gene: TRBJ2-4
clone size: .
V gene: TRBV9
CDR3 protein: CASSAGTGETWPKNIQYF
CDR3 DNA: TGTGCCAGCAGTGCCGGGACAGGGGAAACGTGGCCCAAAAACATTCAGTACTTC

D gene: .
J gene: TRBJ2-7
clone size: few
V gene: TRBV4-1
CDR3 protein: CASSQGQDSLFYEQYF
CDR3 DNA: TGCGCCAGCAGCCAAGGACAGGATTCCCTCTTCTACGAGCAGTACTTC

D gene: .
J gene: TRBJ1-1
clone size: .
V gene: TRBV6-4
CDR3 protein: CASSDSGVNRAFF
CDR3 DNA: TGTGCCAGCAGTGACTCAGGGGTGAATAGAGCTTTCTTT

D gene: .
J gene: TRBJ2-7
clone size: .
V gene: TRBV28
CDR3 protein: CASSLVNSYEQYF
CDR3 DNA: TGTGCCAGCAGTTTAGTAAACAGCTACGAGCAGTACTTC

D gene: TRBD1
J gene: TRBJ2-7
clone size: many
V gene: TRBV28
CDR3 protein: CASSLMGDRGLEQYF
CDR3 DNA: TGTGCCAGCAGTTTAATGGGGGACAGGGGTCTCGAGCAGTACTTC

D gene: .
J gene: TRBJ2-1
clone size: .
V gene: TRBV4-3
CDR3 protein: CASSQAPAPGYEQFF
CDR3 DNA: TGCGCCAGCAGCCAAGCCCCAGCCCCGGGCTATGAGCAGTTCTTC

D gene: TRBD2
J gene: TRBJ2-1
clone size: few
V gene: TRBV19
CDR3 protein: CASSISAGGSYNEQFF
CDR3 DNA: TGTGCCAGTAGTATATCGGCGGGGGGCTCCTACAATGAGCAGTTCTTC

D gene: .
J gene: TRBJ2-2
clone size: .
V gene: TRBV19
CDR3 protein: CASRPVVRLNTGELFF
CDR3 DNA: TGTGCCAGTAGACCGGTGGTCAGGCTAAACACCGGGGAGCTGTTTTTT

D gene: .
J gene: TRBJ2-6
clone size: once
V gene: TRBV4-3
CDR3 protein: CASSQVRAQHLGANVLTF
CDR3 DNA: TGCGCCAGCAGCCAAGTACGGGCTCAGCACTTAGGGGCCAACGTCCTGACTTTC

D gene: .
J gene: TRBJ2-2
clone size: .
V gene: TRBV21-1
CDR3 protein: CASSNRGENTGELFF
CDR3 DNA: TGTGCCAGCAGCAACCGCGGGGAGAACACCGGGGAGCTGTTTTTT

D gene: .
J gene: TRBJ2-3
clone size: .
V gene: TRBV30
CDR3 protein: CAWSVGHGGTDTQYF
CDR3 DNA: TGTGCCTGGAGTGTGGGGCACGGGGGCACAGATACGCAGTATTTT

D gene: TRBD1
J gene: TRBJ1-2
clone size: .
V gene: TRBV7-9
CDR3 protein: CASSSGTAVYGYTF
CDR3 DNA: TGTGCCAGCAGCTCCGGGACAGCCGTCTATGGCTACACCTTC

D gene: .
J gene: TRBJ2-2
clone size: once
V gene: TRBV6-5
CDR3 protein: CASSYDLTGNTGELFF
CDR3 DNA: TGTGCCAGCAGCTACGATTTAACGGGCAACACCGGGGAGCTGTTTTTT

D gene: TRBD1
J gene: TRBJ1-1
clone size: .
V gene: TRBV6-6
CDR3 protein: CASSRDRGIEAEAFF
CDR3 DNA: TGTGCCAGCAGCCGGGACAGGGGGATTGAGGCTGAAGCTTTCTTT